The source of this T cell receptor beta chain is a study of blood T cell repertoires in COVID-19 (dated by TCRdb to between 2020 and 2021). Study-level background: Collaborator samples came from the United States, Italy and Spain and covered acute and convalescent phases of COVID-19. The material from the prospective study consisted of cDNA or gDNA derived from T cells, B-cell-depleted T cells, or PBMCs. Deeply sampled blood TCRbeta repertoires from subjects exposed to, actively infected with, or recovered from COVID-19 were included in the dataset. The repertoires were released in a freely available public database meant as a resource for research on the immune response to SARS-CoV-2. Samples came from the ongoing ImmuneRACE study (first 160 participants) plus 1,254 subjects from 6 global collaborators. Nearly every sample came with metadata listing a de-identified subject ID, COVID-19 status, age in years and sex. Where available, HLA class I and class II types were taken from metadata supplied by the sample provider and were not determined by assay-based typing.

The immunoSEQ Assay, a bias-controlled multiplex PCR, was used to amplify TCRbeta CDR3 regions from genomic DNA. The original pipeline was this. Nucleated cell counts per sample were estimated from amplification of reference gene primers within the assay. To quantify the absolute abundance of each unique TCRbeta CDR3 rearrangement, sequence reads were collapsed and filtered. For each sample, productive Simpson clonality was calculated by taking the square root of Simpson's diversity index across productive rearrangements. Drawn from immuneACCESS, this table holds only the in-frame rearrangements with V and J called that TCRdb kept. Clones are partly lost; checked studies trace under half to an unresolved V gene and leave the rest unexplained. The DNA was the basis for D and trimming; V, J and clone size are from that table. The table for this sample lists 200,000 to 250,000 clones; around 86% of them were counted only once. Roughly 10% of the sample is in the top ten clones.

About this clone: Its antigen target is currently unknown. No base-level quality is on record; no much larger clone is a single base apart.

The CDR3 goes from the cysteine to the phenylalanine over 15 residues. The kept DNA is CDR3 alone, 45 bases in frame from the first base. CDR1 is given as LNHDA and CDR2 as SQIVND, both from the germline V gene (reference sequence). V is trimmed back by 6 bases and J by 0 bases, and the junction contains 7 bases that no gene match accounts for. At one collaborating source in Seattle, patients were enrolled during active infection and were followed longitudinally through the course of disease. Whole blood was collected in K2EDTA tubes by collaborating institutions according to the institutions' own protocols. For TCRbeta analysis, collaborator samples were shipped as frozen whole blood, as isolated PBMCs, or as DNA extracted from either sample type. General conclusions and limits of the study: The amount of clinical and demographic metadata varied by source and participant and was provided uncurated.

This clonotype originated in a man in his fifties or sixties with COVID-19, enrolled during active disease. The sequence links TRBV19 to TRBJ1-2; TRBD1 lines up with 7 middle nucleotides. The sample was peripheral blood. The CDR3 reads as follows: CASRTAGGANYGYTF. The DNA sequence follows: TGTGCCAGTAGGACCGCAGGGGGAGCTAACTATGGCTACACCTTC.